Listed below are T cell receptor beta chains from one sample, sequenced in a study of shared clonotypes between healthy human individuals. The repertoire was sequenced with immunoSEQ multiplex PCR; TCRdb's copy has only in-frame clones and lacks some. The sample lists about 820,000 clones, around 92% occurring once. The sequenced material came from naive CD8+ T cells sorted from blood. These receptors all come from a man aged 30-40 years in good health. The CDR3 runs from the conserved cysteine through the conserved F or W. Fields, in order: clone size, J gene, V gene, D gene, CDR3 protein, CDR3 DNA. A D gene is named only where the DNA matches it firmly. A clone size is listed for some rows: how often the clone was seen (once, few, many), or a class if it is expanded.

NA	TRBJ2-1	TRBV15	TRBD2	CATSRGLAGSNEQFF	TGTGCCACCAGCAGGGGACTAGCGGGATCCAATGAGCAGTTCTTC
NA	TRBJ1-1	TRBV2	NA	CASMTGWRAFF	TGTGCCAGCATGACGGGGTGGAGAGCTTTCTTT
once	TRBJ2-7	TRBV6-1	TRBD1	CASKSGTGNSYEQYF	TGTGCCAGCAAGTCAGGGACAGGGAATTCCTACGAGCAGTACTTC
NA	TRBJ2-1	TRBV19	TRBD2	CASSTGTSGAYNEQFF	TGTGCCAGTAGTACCGGGACTAGCGGGGCCTACAATGAGCAGTTCTTC
NA	TRBJ2-5	TRBV11-2	NA	CASSLRGGGKPQETQYF	TGTGCCAGCAGTCTCAGGGGGGGCGGGAAGCCCCAAGAGACCCAGTACTTC
NA	TRBJ1-1	TRBV10-3	NA	CAISESLWVNTEAFF	TGTGCCATCAGTGAATCCCTTTGGGTGAACACTGAAGCTTTCTTT
once	TRBJ1-5	TRBV7-3	NA	CASSLPLGTIGQPQHF	TGTGCCAGCAGCCTACCCCTTGGGACAATAGGTCAGCCCCAGCATTTT
NA	TRBJ2-3	TRBV7-2	NA	CASSPTSGVTDTQYF	TGTGCCAGCAGCCCCACTAGTGGGGTCACAGATACGCAGTATTTT
NA	TRBJ1-2	TRBV5-5	TRBD1	CASSSGQDYGYTF	TGTGCCAGCAGCTCCGGACAGGACTATGGCTACACCTTC
NA	TRBJ2-7	TRBV5-5	NA	CASSEGDSYEQYF	TGTGCCAGCAGCGAGGGGGATTCCTACGAGCAGTACTTC
NA	TRBJ2-1	TRBV7-8	TRBD2	CASSLGRTSGIDEQFF	TGTGCCAGCAGCTTAGGAAGGACTAGCGGGATAGATGAGCAGTTCTTC
NA	TRBJ2-2	TRBV28	TRBD1	CASRKAGQGTGELFF	TGTGCCAGCAGAAAGGCGGGACAGGGCACCGGGGAGCTGTTTTTT
NA	TRBJ2-5	TRBV28	NA	CASSTLGLPQETQYF	TGTGCCAGCAGCACCCTTGGGTTGCCACAAGAGACCCAGTACTTC
NA	TRBJ2-7	TRBV4-3	TRBD2	CASSQLPSGNYEQYF	TGCGCCAGCAGCCAGCTACCCAGCGGGAACTACGAGCAGTACTTC
NA	TRBJ2-1	TRBV27	NA	CASSLGGYNEQFF	TGTGCCAGCAGTTTGGGAGGATACAATGAGCAGTTCTTC
NA	TRBJ2-7	TRBV7-9	TRBD2	CASSSSGLGYEQYF	TGTGCCAGCAGCTCCTCGGGACTAGGCTACGAGCAGTACTTC
NA	TRBJ2-7	TRBV4-3	NA	CARLGELGCHEQYF	TGCGCCCGTCTAGGGGAACTAGGTTGCCACGAGCAGTACTTC
NA	TRBJ2-7	TRBV29-1	TRBD2	CSVERLAGYEQYF	TGCAGCGTTGAACGACTAGCGGGTTACGAGCAGTACTTC
NA	TRBJ1-2	TRBV4-3	NA	CASSQDRDTNYGYTF	TGCGCCAGCAGCCAAGATCGGGACACTAACTATGGCTACACCTTC
NA	TRBJ1-5	TRBV2	NA	CASSFGVATPEAQHF	TGTGCCAGCAGTTTCGGAGTAGCCACCCCCGAGGCCCAGCATTTT
NA	TRBJ2-1	TRBV10-2	NA	CASSEGGNSYNEQFF	TGCGCCAGCAGTGAGGGCGGGAATTCCTACAATGAGCAGTTCTTC
NA	TRBJ1-1	TRBV28	TRBD1	CASSSRDRAFEHTEAFF	TGTGCCAGCAGTTCCCGGGACAGGGCCTTTGAACACACTGAAGCTTTCTTT
once	TRBJ1-5	TRBV28	TRBD1	CASTIRQGNQPQHF	TGTGCCAGCACTATACGACAGGGGAATCAGCCCCAGCATTTT
once	TRBJ1-1	TRBV7-2	NA	CASSPPFDGPSYFF	TGTGCCAGCAGCCCCCCCTTCGACGGGCCCTCTTATTTCTTT
once	TRBJ2-7	TRBV29-1	NA	CSVDIREPAYEQYF	TGCAGCGTTGACATTCGAGAGCCTGCCTACGAGCAGTACTTC
NA	TRBJ1-3	TRBV7-9	NA	CASSFDGGNTIYF	TGTGCCAGCAGCTTCGACGGAGGAAACACCATATATTTT
NA	TRBJ1-1	TRBV27	NA	CASSLYGNTEAFF	TGTGCCAGCAGTTTATACGGCAACACTGAAGCTTTCTTT
NA	TRBJ1-1	TRBV10-3	NA	CAISDGGHYTEAFF	TGTGCCATCAGTGATGGCGGACACTACACTGAAGCTTTCTTT
few	TRBJ2-7	TRBV6-5	NA	CASSYEWGYEQYF	TGTGCCAGCAGTTACGAATGGGGCTACGAGCAGTACTTC
NA	TRBJ2-1	TRBV4-1	NA	CASSLLSGPAYNEQFF	TGCGCCAGCAGCCTCCTCTCCGGGCCTGCCTACAATGAGCAGTTCTTC
NA	TRBJ1-2	TRBV7-2	NA	CASSLVWGPGGSDGYTF	TGTGCCAGCAGCTTAGTATGGGGGCCCGGGGGTTCGGATGGCTACACCTTC
NA	TRBJ2-5	TRBV5-1	TRBD2	CASSYSGRVGETQYF	TGCGCCAGCAGCTATAGCGGGAGAGTAGGGGAGACCCAGTACTTC
NA	TRBJ2-3	TRBV9	TRBD1	CASSAQGAGDTQYF	TGTGCCAGCAGCGCCCAGGGGGCAGGGGATACGCAGTATTTT
NA	TRBJ2-1	TRBV10-3	NA	CAISESGGLHYNEQFF	TGTGCCATCAGTGAGTCTGGGGGCCTGCACTACAATGAGCAGTTCTTC
NA	TRBJ1-1	TRBV7-6	TRBD1	CASSLGGDRMNTEAFF	TGTGCCAGCAGCTTAGGTGGGGACAGGATGAACACTGAAGCTTTCTTT
NA	TRBJ2-1	TRBV7-2	TRBD2	CASSFNSAGESYNEQFF	TGTGCCAGCAGCTTCAATTCAGCGGGAGAATCCTACAATGAGCAGTTCTTC
NA	TRBJ2-2	TRBV11-3	NA	CASSRAGGMGTGELFF	TGTGCCAGCAGTCGCGCCGGAGGGATGGGGACCGGGGAGCTGTTTTTT
NA	TRBJ2-3	TRBV19	NA	CASSIVPSGRVDTQYF	TGTGCCAGTAGTATCGTTCCCAGCGGGCGGGTAGATACGCAGTATTTT
NA	TRBJ2-1	TRBV4-3	TRBD2	CASTLSLGREVRNEQFF	TGCGCCAGCACTTTATCGTTAGGGAGGGAGGTGAGGAATGAGCAGTTCTTC
NA	TRBJ2-2	TRBV30	NA	CAWSAGLSAWTGELFF	TGTGCCTGGAGTGCGGGGCTTTCAGCTTGGACCGGGGAGCTGTTTTTT
once	TRBJ2-3	TRBV28	NA	CASSSFYNQVGTDTQYF	TGTGCCAGCAGTTCCTTCTACAATCAGGTTGGCACAGATACGCAGTATTTT
NA	TRBJ2-1	TRBV4-3	TRBD2	CASSQGGERGSSYNEQFF	TGCGCCAGCAGCCAAGGGGGTGAGCGGGGGAGCTCCTACAATGAGCAGTTCTTC
once	TRBJ1-2	TRBV9	NA	CASSGRPWTEGFYGYTF	TGTGCCAGCAGCGGACGGCCGTGGACAGAAGGGTTCTATGGCTACACCTTC
NA	TRBJ1-4	TRBV2	TRBD1	CASRTGATNEKLFF	TGTGCCAGCAGGACAGGGGCCACTAATGAAAAACTGTTTTTT
NA	TRBJ2-2	TRBV7-7	NA	CASSRDTVNTGELFF	TGTGCTAGCAGTCGGGACACAGTAAACACCGGGGAGCTGTTTTTT
once	TRBJ2-2	TRBV9	NA	CASSASTGELFF	TGTGCCAGCAGCGCCAGTACCGGGGAGCTGTTTTTT
NA	TRBJ2-1	TRBV4-3	TRBD1	CASSQDGTVNNEQFF	TGCGCCAGCAGCCAAGACGGGACAGTGAACAATGAGCAGTTCTTC
NA	TRBJ2-7	TRBV7-9	NA	CASSPDSDEQYF	TGTGCCAGCAGCCCCGACTCGGACGAGCAGTACTTC
NA	TRBJ2-3	TRBV7-9	NA	CASSSPTRGTDTQYF	TGTGCCAGCAGCTCTCCGACTAGAGGCACAGATACGCAGTATTTT
NA	TRBJ1-1	TRBV4-2	NA	CASSLAGGEAFF	TGTGCCAGCAGCCTGGCGGGGGGTGAAGCTTTCTTT
NA	TRBJ2-5	TRBV12-5	NA	CASGSPGKETQYF	TGTGCTAGTGGCTCCCCAGGGAAAGAGACCCAGTACTTC
few	TRBJ1-2	TRBV28	NA	CASRNLGYGYTF	TGTGCCAGCAGGAACCTTGGCTATGGCTACACCTTC
NA	TRBJ2-7	TRBV11-2	NA	CASSLVGVAYEQYF	TGTGCCAGCAGCTTAGTTGGAGTCGCCTACGAGCAGTACTTC
NA	TRBJ2-3	TRBV27	TRBD2	CASSLGTSGSYTDTQYF	TGTGCCAGCAGTTTAGGGACTAGCGGAAGTTACACAGATACGCAGTATTTT